These T cell receptor beta chains were read from a single sample in a study of Ad26.COV2.S vaccination and SARS-CoV-2 variants. Clones were read by immunoSEQ multiplex PCR, and TCRdb kept only the in-frame ones, dropping some. This sample carries under 550,000 clones, approximately 92% of them seen once, and the ten largest clones take 12%. This specimen was peripheral blood, taken in a trial of Ad26.COV2.S vaccine versus placebo. The source of these receptors is a person between 18 and 65 years old who received the Ad26.COV2.S COVID-19 vaccine or a placebo. The CDR3 runs from the conserved cysteine through the conserved F or W. The D gene is left open where the match is weak. Clone size is shown for a subset of rows, as once, few, many or a class of expanded clone.

clone size	V gene	J gene	D gene	CDR3 protein	CDR3 DNA
-	TRBV6-2/TRBV6-3	TRBJ2-7	-	CASSYSVGDYEQYF	TGTGCCAGCAGTTACTCGGTTGGGGATTACGAGCAGTACTTC
once	TRBV19	TRBJ2-7	TRBD2	CASSAGLAAYEQYF	TGTGCCAGTAGTGCGGGACTAGCGGCCTACGAGCAGTACTTC
-	TRBV5-6	TRBJ2-5	TRBD2	CASSSRLAGVTHSRETQYF	TGTGCCAGCAGCTCTCGACTAGCGGGAGTCACCCACTCGAGAGAGACCCAGTACTTC
-	TRBV6-5	TRBJ1-2	-	CASRATGTANYGYTF	TGTGCCAGCAGAGCTACAGGGACGGCTAACTATGGCTACACCTTC
-	TRBV3-1/TRBV3-2	TRBJ2-7	-	CASSTSKLGGDYEQYF	TGTGCCAGCAGCACATCCAAGTTGGGCGGGGACTACGAGCAGTACTTC
-	TRBV18	TRBJ2-3	-	CASSPPGGPYTDTQYF	TGTGCCAGCTCACCACCGGGGGGTCCTTACACAGATACGCAGTATTTT
-	TRBV12-3/TRBV12-4	TRBJ1-2	-	CASSLTGARGYTF	TGTGCCAGCAGTTTAACGGGGGCGCGCGGCTACACCTTC
-	TRBV3-1/TRBV3-2	TRBJ2-1	-	CASSQGVGSYNEQFF	TGTGCCAGCAGCCAAGGGGTCGGCTCCTACAATGAGCAGTTCTTC
-	TRBV19	TRBJ2-7	-	CASSPGSQADYEQYF	TGTGCCAGTAGCCCAGGGTCACAAGCAGACTACGAGCAGTACTTC
-	TRBV10-1	TRBJ2-2	-	CASRETARTGELFF	TGCGCCAGCAGGGAGACAGCTCGAACCGGGGAGCTGTTTTTT
-	TRBV28	TRBJ1-2	-	CASSTPQGYYGYTF	TGTGCCAGCAGCACACCACAGGGATACTATGGCTACACCTTC
-	TRBV5-4	TRBJ1-5	-	CASRIDNQPQHF	TGTGCCAGCAGAATAGACAATCAGCCCCAGCATTTT
once	TRBV6-5	TRBJ1-1	-	CASSPIRKGNTEAFF	TGTGCCAGCAGTCCTATCAGGAAAGGGAACACTGAAGCTTTCTTT
-	TRBV7-2	TRBJ2-3	TRBD2	CASSLTSGTDTQYF	TGTGCCAGCAGCTTGACTAGCGGCACAGATACGCAGTATTTT
-	TRBV7-2	TRBJ1-2	TRBD1	CASSLGQNNYGYTF	TGTGCCAGCAGCTTGGGACAGAATAACTATGGCTACACCTTC
-	TRBV10-3	TRBJ1-5	-	CAIRPGRGHF	TGTGCCATCAGACCGGGACGCGGGCATTTT
-	TRBV19	TRBJ2-2	-	CASSIGKRNANTGELFF	TGTGCCAGTAGTATCGGGAAGCGGAATGCGAACACCGGGGAGCTGTTTTTT
-	TRBV27	TRBJ2-7	-	CASSLSAGYEQYF	TGTGCCAGCAGTTTATCGGCCGGCTACGAGCAGTACTTC
once	TRBV10-3	TRBJ2-1	TRBD2	CAISSGLGTYNEQFF	TGTGCCATCAGTTCCGGACTAGGAACATACAATGAGCAGTTCTTC
-	TRBV2	TRBJ2-3	-	CASTPPGEEGYTQYF	TGTGCCAGCACCCCCCCTGGGGAGGAAGGGTATACGCAGTATTTT
-	TRBV29-1	TRBJ2-1	-	CSAQTDNEQFF	TGCAGCGCCCAGACAGACAATGAGCAGTTCTTC
-	TRBV5-4	TRBJ2-7	-	CASSFGNSYEQYF	TGTGCCAGCAGCTTTGGGAACTCCTACGAGCAGTACTTC
few	TRBV6-2/TRBV6-3	TRBJ2-7	TRBD2	CASSYGTSSYEQYF	TGTGCCAGCAGTTACGGGACTAGCTCCTACGAGCAGTACTTC
-	TRBV30	TRBJ2-5	TRBD2	CASSGGAETQYF	TGTGCCTCCTCGGGAGGGGCCGAGACCCAGTACTTC
-	TRBV7-8	TRBJ1-5	-	CASSLRENSNQPQHF	TGTGCCAGCAGCTTACGCGAGAATAGCAATCAGCCCCAGCATTTT
-	TRBV9	TRBJ2-1	TRBD2	CASSVSPHSGLVNNEQFF	TGTGCCAGCAGCGTCTCCCCCCATTCCGGACTAGTTAACAATGAGCAGTTCTTC
-	TRBV7-9	TRBJ2-5	TRBD2	CASSHTSGRAGETQYF	TGTGCCAGCAGCCATACTAGCGGGAGGGCCGGGGAGACCCAGTACTTC
-	TRBV18	TRBJ2-2	-	CASAPVSRDTGELFF	TGTGCCAGCGCCCCAGTCTCCCGGGACACCGGGGAGCTGTTTTTT
once	TRBV24-1	TRBJ2-5	-	CATSDGFQETQYF	TGTGCCACCAGTGATGGATTCCAAGAGACCCAGTACTTC
-	TRBV6-5	TRBJ2-1	-	CASRGSSTEQFF	TGTGCCAGCAGGGGATCTAGCACTGAGCAGTTCTTC
few	TRBV28	TRBJ1-1	TRBD1	CASSTITGGPRTEAFF	TGTGCCAGCAGTACTATAACAGGGGGCCCGAGGACTGAAGCTTTCTTT
-	TRBV7-6	TRBJ2-3	-	CASSQGWTDTQYF	TGTGCCAGCAGCCAAGGCTGGACAGATACGCAGTATTTT
-	TRBV4-2	TRBJ2-2	TRBD2	CASSQDGALAGGSNTGELFF	TGTGCCAGCAGCCAAGATGGTGCACTAGCGGGAGGGTCGAACACCGGGGAGCTGTTTTTT
-	TRBV10-3	TRBJ2-2	TRBD2	CAISAAGTTNTGELFF	TGTGCCATCAGTGCCGCCGGGACTACGAACACCGGGGAGCTGTTTTTT
-	TRBV10-2	TRBJ1-5	TRBD1	CASSGDRDSNQPQHF	TGCGCCAGCAGTGGGGACAGGGATAGCAATCAGCCCCAGCATTTT
-	TRBV6-6	TRBJ2-3	-	CASSFPGLPTDTQYF	TGTGCCAGCAGTTTCCCGGGACTCCCCACAGATACGCAGTATTTT
-	TRBV11-2	TRBJ2-2	-	CASSLEQTGELFF	TGTGCCAGCAGCTTAGAACAGACCGGGGAGCTGTTTTTT
-	TRBV5-5	TRBJ2-7	-	CASSPFPDPLSEQYF	TGTGCCAGCAGCCCGTTTCCCGACCCCTTGTCCGAGCAGTACTTC
-	TRBV27	TRBJ1-3	-	CASSSGPYSSGNTIYF	TGTGCCAGCAGTAGTGGTCCTTACAGCTCTGGAAACACCATATATTTT
-	TRBV9	TRBJ1-3	-	CASSVEWGSGNTIYF	TGTGCCAGCAGCGTAGAGTGGGGGAGCGGAAACACCATATATTTT
-	TRBV4-1	TRBJ2-7	TRBD2	CASSLSGTSGSYEQYF	TGCGCCAGCAGCCTTTCCGGGACTAGCGGGAGTTACGAGCAGTACTTC
-	TRBV28	TRBJ2-5	-	CASSPNKGTQYF	TGTGCCAGCAGTCCGAATAAGGGGACCCAGTACTTC
-	TRBV29-1	TRBJ2-6	-	CSAWSSGANVLTF	TGCAGCGCTTGGAGCTCTGGGGCCAACGTCCTGACTTTC
-	TRBV14	TRBJ2-7	TRBD1	CASSPLTGSYEQYF	TGTGCCAGCAGCCCTCTGACAGGGTCCTACGAGCAGTACTTC
once	TRBV3-1/TRBV3-2	TRBJ2-2	-	CASSQGFANTGELFF	TGTGCCAGCAGCCAAGGGTTTGCGAACACCGGGGAGCTGTTTTTT
-	TRBV7-2	TRBJ2-1	TRBD2	CASSGVGTSNEQFF	TGTGCCAGCAGCGGCGTTGGGACTAGTAATGAGCAGTTCTTC
-	TRBV30	TRBJ2-7	-	CAWSRLVAYEQYF	TGTGCCTGGAGCAGACTAGTCGCCTACGAGCAGTACTTC
once	TRBV7-6	TRBJ2-1	TRBD2	CASRNPFAGGLTDNEQFF	TGTGCCAGCAGAAACCCCTTTGCGGGAGGCCTTACTGACAATGAGCAGTTCTTC
-	TRBV5-1	TRBJ2-5	-	CASSGSQGGRIKATQYF	TGCGCCAGCAGCGGATCCCAGGGGGGGCGCATCAAGGCGACCCAGTACTTC
-	TRBV6-5	TRBJ1-2	TRBD1	CASSFRDSRGYTF	TGTGCCAGCAGTTTCCGGGACAGTAGGGGCTACACCTTC
-	TRBV6-6	TRBJ2-5	-	CASSPGEETQYF	TGTGCCAGCAGTCCGGGAGAGGAGACCCAGTACTTC
once	TRBV6-2/TRBV6-3	TRBJ2-2	-	CASSSNTGELFF	TGTGCCAGCAGTTCGAACACCGGGGAGCTGTTTTTT
-	TRBV19	TRBJ2-3	TRBD2	CASSADGLAGGTDTQYF	TGTGCCAGTAGTGCGGACGGACTAGCGGGGGGCACAGATACGCAGTATTTT
-	TRBV5-6	TRBJ2-2	-	CASRPGTLNTGELFF	TGTGCCAGCAGGCCCGGGACTTTGAACACCGGGGAGCTGTTTTTT
-	TRBV7-2	TRBJ1-2	TRBD1	CASRTGFQDYGYTF	TGTGCCAGCAGGACAGGGTTTCAGGACTATGGCTACACCTTC
-	TRBV6-5	TRBJ2-7	-	CASRITGNRNDEQYF	TGTGCCAGCAGAATAACAGGGAATCGGAACGACGAGCAGTACTTC
-	TRBV11-2	TRBJ1-1	-	CASSPMWRAFF	TGTGCCAGCAGTCCCATGTGGCGGGCTTTCTTT